This paragraph covers one T cell receptor (beta chain) sequence. The data belong to a study of technical replicates of blood from several donors. Using immunoSEQ multiplex PCR, the repertoire was profiled, and TCRdb retains in-frame clones only, with some absent. The sample consists of about 71,000 clones, roughly 92% of them appearing once. The receptor was derived from a human donor in good health. The sequencing sample was made of T cells isolated from PBMCs.

This CDR3 is CSVLGGGEANYGYTF. The CDR3 nucleotides are TGCAGCGTCCTTGGGGGGGGAGAAGCTAACTATGGCTACACCTTC. The J gene is TRBJ1-2, the V gene TRBV29-1; TRBD1 might be the D (5 bases). Trimming removed 6 bases at V and 0 bases at J, with 17 bases between. Looked up from germline, CDR1 is SQVTM and CDR2 is ANQGSEA. The CDR3 is 15 residues long.